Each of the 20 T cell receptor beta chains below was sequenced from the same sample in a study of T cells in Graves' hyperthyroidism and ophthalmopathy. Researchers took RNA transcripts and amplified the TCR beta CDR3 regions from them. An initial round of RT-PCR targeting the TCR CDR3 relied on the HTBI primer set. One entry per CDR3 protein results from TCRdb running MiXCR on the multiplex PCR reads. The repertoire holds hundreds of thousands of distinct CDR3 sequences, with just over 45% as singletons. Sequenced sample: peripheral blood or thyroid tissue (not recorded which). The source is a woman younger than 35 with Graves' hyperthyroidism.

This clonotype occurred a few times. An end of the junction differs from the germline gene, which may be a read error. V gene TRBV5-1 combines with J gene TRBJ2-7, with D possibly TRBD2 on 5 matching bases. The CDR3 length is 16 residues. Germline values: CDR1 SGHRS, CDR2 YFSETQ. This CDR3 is CASSLVRSSGFYEQYF. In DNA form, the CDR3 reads TGCGCCAGCAGTTTGGTCCGTTCCAGCGGCTTCTACGAGCAGTACTTC.

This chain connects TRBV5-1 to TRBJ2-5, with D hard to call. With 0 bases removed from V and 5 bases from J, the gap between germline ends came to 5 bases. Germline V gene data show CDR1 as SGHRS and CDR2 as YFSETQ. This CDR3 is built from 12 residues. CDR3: CASSLVWETQYF. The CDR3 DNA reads TGCGCCAGCAGCTTGGTATGGGAGACCCAGTACTTC.

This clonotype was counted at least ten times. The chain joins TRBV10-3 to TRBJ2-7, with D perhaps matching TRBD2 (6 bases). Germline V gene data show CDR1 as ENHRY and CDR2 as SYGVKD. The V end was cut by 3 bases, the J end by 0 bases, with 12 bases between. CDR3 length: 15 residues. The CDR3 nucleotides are TGTGCCATCAGTGATTGGCGGGACCTCTCCTACGAGCAGTACTTC. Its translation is CAISDWRDLSYEQYF.

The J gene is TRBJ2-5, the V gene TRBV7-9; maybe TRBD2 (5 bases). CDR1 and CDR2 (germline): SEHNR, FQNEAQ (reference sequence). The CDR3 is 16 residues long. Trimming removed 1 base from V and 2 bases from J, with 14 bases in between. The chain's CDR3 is CASSLGFGNRQETQYF. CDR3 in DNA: TGTGCCAGCAGCTTAGGATTCGGGAACAGACAAGAGACCCAGTACTTC.

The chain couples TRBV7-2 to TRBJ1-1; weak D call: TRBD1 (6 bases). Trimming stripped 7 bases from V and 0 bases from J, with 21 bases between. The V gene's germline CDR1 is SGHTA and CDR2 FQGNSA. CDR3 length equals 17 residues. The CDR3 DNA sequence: TGTGCCAGCACACAATCCGGACAGATATTCATGAACACTGAAGCTTTCTTT. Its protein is CASTQSGQIFMNTEAFF.

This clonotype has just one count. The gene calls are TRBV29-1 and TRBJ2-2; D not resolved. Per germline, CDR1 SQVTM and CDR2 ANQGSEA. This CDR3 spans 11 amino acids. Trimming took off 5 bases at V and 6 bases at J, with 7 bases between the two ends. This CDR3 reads CSVHRAGELFF. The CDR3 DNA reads TGCAGCGTTCACCGGGCCGGGGAGCTGTTTTTT.

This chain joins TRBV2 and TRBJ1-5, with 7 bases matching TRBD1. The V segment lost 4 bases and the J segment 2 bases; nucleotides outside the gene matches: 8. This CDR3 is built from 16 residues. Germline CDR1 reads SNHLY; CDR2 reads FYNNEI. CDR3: CASSGGYGQGNQPQHF. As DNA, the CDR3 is TGTGCCAGCAGTGGAGGTTACGGACAGGGCAATCAGCCCCAGCATTTT. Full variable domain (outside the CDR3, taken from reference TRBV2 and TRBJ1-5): EPEVTQTPSHQVTQMGQEVILRCVPISNHLYFYWYRQILGQKVEFLVSFYNNEISEKSEIFDDQFSVERPDGSNFTLKIRSTKLEDSAMYFCASSGGYGQGNQPQHFGDGTRLSIL.

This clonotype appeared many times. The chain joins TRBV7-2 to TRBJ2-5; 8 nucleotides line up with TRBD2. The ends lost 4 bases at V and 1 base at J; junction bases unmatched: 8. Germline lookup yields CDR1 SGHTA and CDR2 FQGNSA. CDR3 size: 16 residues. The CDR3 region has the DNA TGTGCCAGCAGCTCCCCTAGCGGGTGGGGCCAAGAGACCCAGTACTTC. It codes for CASSSPSGWGQETQYF.

The chain's CDR3 is CASSLGAGTTYEQYF. Written as DNA, the CDR3 is TGTGCCAGCAGTTTAGGGGCAGGGACTACCTACGAGCAGTACTTC. This chain uses TRBV2 with TRBJ2-7; 7 nucleotides agree with TRBD2. The trim removed 5 bases at V and 2 bases at J, leaving 9 bases unmatched. Germline loops: CDR1 SNHLY, CDR2 FYNNEI. There are 15 residues in the CDR3. Supplemented by reference TRBV2 and TRBJ2-7, the full variable domain reads EPEVTQTPSHQVTQMGQEVILRCVPISNHLYFYWYRQILGQKVEFLVSFYNNEISEKSEIFDDQFSVERPDGSNFTLKIRSTKLEDSAMYFCASSLGAGTTYEQYFGPGTRLTVT.

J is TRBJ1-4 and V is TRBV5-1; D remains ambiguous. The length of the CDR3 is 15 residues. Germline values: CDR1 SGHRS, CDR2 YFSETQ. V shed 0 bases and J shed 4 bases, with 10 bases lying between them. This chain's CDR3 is CASSLADHNNEKLFF. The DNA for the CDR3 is TGCGCCAGCAGCTTGGCGGATCATAATAATGAAAAACTGTTTTTT.

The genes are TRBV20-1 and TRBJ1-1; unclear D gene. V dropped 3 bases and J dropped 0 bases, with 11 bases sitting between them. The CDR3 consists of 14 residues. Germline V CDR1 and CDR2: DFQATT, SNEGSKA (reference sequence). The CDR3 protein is CSARIDTLNTEAFF. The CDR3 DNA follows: TGCAGTGCTAGGATTGACACATTGAACACTGAAGCTTTCTTT.

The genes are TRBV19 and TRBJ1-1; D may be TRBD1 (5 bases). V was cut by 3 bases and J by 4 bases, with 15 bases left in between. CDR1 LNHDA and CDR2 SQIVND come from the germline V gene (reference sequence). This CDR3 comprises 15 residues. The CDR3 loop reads CASSIAAGRTTEAFF. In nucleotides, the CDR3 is TGTGCCAGTAGTATCGCGGCAGGGAGGACCACTGAAGCTTTCTTT.

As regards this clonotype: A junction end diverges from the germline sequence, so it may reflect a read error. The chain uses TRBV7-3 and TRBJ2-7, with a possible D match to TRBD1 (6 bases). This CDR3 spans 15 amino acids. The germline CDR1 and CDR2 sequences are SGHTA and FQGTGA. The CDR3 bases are TGCGCCAGCAGCCCCGAGGACAGTTGGATGTACGAGCAGTACTTC. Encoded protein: CASSPEDSWMYEQYF.

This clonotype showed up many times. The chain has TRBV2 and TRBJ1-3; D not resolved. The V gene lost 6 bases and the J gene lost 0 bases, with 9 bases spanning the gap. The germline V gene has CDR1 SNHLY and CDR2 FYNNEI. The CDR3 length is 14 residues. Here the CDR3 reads CASRDTLSGNTIYF. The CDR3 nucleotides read TGTGCCAGCAGAGACACCCTCTCTGGAAACACCATATATTTT.

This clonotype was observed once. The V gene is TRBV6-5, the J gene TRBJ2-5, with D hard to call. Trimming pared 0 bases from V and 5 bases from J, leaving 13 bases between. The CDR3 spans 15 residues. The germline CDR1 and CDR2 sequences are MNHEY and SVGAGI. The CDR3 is CASSYSPPGMETQYF. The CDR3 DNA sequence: TGTGCCAGCAGTTACTCGCCCCCGGGTATGGAGACCCAGTACTTC.

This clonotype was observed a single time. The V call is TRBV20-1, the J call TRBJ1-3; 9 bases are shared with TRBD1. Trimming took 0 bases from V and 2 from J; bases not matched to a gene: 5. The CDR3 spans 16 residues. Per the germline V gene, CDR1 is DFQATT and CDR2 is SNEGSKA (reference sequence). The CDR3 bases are TGCAGTGCTAGAGATGAGCACAGGGGGCCTGGAAACACCATATATTTT. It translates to CSARDEHRGPGNTIYF.

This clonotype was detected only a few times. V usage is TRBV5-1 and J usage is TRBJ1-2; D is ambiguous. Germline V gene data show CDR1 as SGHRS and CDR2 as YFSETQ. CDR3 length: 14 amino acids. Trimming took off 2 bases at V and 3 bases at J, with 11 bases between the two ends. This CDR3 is CASSLSSTDYGYTF. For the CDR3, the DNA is TGCGCCAGCAGCTTATCCAGTACCGACTATGGCTACACCTTC.

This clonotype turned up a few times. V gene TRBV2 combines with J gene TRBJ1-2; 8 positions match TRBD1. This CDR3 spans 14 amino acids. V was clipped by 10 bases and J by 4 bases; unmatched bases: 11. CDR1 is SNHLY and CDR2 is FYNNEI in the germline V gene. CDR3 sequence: CATRAGGFLYGYTF. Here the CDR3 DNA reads TGTGCCACCCGGGCAGGGGGCTTTCTCTATGGCTACACCTTC.

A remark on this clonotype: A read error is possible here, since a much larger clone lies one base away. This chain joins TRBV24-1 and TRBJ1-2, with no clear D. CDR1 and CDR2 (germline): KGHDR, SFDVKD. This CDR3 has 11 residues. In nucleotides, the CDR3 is TGTGCCATCAGTTCAGCCTATGGCTACACCTTC. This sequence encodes CAISSAYGYTF.

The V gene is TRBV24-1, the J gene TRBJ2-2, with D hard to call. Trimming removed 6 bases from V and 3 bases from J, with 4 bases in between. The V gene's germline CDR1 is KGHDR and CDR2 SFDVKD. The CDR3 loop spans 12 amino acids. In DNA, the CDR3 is TGTGCCACCAGTTGGGACACCGGGGAGCTGTTTTTT. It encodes CATSWDTGELFF.